These 30 T cell receptor beta chains originate from one sample sequenced in a study of post-analysis software for immune sequencing data. Study-wide results and limits: TRBV5-6, TRBV5-1 and TRBV20-1 were among several TRBV segments more frequent in patients than controls.

Unique molecular identifiers tagged the TCR beta cDNA libraries. Via MiXCR, TCRdb re-called the PCR reads, giving one row per CDR3 protein. The sample includes roughly 650,000 distinct CDR3 sequences, approximately 60% seen only once; the top ten take around 11%. No antigen has been assigned to these receptors. The specimen sequenced was blood. The receptors originated from a girl aged 2 to 9 with multiple sclerosis.

A single count supports this clonotype. The CDR3 region has the DNA TGTGCCAGCAGTGCCCACCCTGATCCCTCGCCCTACAATGAGCAGTTCTTC. It codes for CASSAHPDPSPYNEQFF. This chain uses TRBV6-1 with TRBJ2-1; D gene unclear. The CDR3 consists of 17 residues. Germline V gives CDR1 MNHNS, CDR2 SASEGT. Trimming left V 4 bases short and J 2 bases short, with 18 bases between.

J is TRBJ1-5 and V is TRBV15, with D unclear. The V end lost 5 bases, the J end lost 7 bases, and 12 bases lay between the germline ends. The length of the CDR3 is 13 residues. The germline CDR1 and CDR2 sequences are LNHNV and YYDKDF (reference sequence). The CDR3 DNA is TGTGCCACCAGCCTGCGTGTGGGACAGCCCCAGCATTTT. Protein: CATSLRVGQPQHF.

Notes on this clonotype: One end of the junction varies from germline; a read error may be responsible. The rearrangement uses TRBV11-3 and TRBJ2-1; no definite D call. Looked up from germline, CDR1 is SGHNT and CDR2 is YENEEA. The length of the CDR3 is 13 residues. The CDR3 sequence is CANSLDSRDEQFF. The CDR3 region has the DNA TGTGCCAACAGCTTAGATAGCCGGGATGAGCAGTTCTTC. Using reference TRBV11-3 and TRBJ2-1 for the parts outside the CDR3, the full variable domain is EAGVVQSPRYKIIEKKQPVAFWCNPISGHNTLYWYLQNLGQGPELLIRYENEEAVDDSQLPKDRFSAERLKGVDSTLKIQPAELGDSAVYLCANSLDSRDEQFFGPGTRLTVL.

This clonotype came up once. The gene calls are TRBV29-1 and TRBJ1-1; D perhaps matches TRBD1 (5 bases). In germline, CDR1 is SQVTM, CDR2 ANQGSEA. This CDR3 comprises 17 residues. V was pared by 0 bases and J by 0 bases, with 17 bases between. In DNA form, the CDR3 reads TGCAGCGTTGAAGATTGGGGCCAGGCAGGAATGAACACTGAAGCTTTCTTT. The encoded protein is CSVEDWGQAGMNTEAFF.

This chain joins TRBV3-1 and TRBJ2-3, with 14 positions matching TRBD2. V lost 4 bases, J lost 6 bases, and 3 bases stayed unmatched. Germline V gene lookup returns CDR1 LGHDT and CDR2 YNNKEL (reference sequence). The CDR3 covers 15 residues. The CDR3 loop reads CASSRGLAGDDTQYF. CDR3 DNA sequence: TGTGCCAGCAGCCGGGGACTAGCGGGAGACGATACGCAGTATTTT.

The CDR3 nucleotides read TGCAGCGTGGGGGACAGGGGGCAGAACTATGGCTACACCTTC. Residues: CSVGDRGQNYGYTF. This chain links TRBV29-1 with TRBJ1-2, with 12 bases identical to TRBD1. V shed 6 bases and J 2 bases; nucleotides not matched to a gene: 4. CDR3 length: 14 residues. CDR1 and CDR2 (germline): SQVTM, ANQGSEA.

V is TRBV5-5 and J is TRBJ2-7; a possible D gene is TRBD2 (6 bases). The CDR3 spans 16 residues. CDR1 and CDR2 (germline): SGHKS, YYEKEE (reference sequence). Trimming took 4 bases from V and 5 from J, leaving 22 bases between them. The CDR3 protein is CASSPIGTGAAHEQYF. The CDR3 bases are TGTGCCAGCAGCCCTATCGGGACGGGAGCAGCCCACGAGCAGTACTTC. Drawing the rest from reference TRBV5-5 and TRBJ2-7, the complete variable domain is DAGVTQSPTHLIKTRGQQVTLRCSPISGHKSVSWYQQVLGQGPQFIFQYYEKEERGRGNFPDRFSARQFPNYSSELNVNALLLGDSALYLCASSPIGTGAAHEQYFGPGTRLTVT.

The chain couples TRBV20-1 to TRBJ2-1; 11 nucleotides align to TRBD2. V shed 5 bases, J shed 7 bases, and the junction held 1 base outside the gene matches. Germline V gives CDR1 DFQATT, CDR2 SNEGSKA (reference sequence). The CDR3 is made up of 12 amino acids. The CDR3, as DNA: TGCAGTGCTCCTAGCGGGAGGAATGAGCAGTTCTTC. This sequence encodes CSAPSGRNEQFF.

A few counts support this clonotype. The CDR3: CASRRQGYEQYF. The CDR3 nucleotides are TGTGCCAGCAGACGACAGGGCTACGAGCAGTACTTC. The V gene is TRBV2, the J gene TRBJ2-5; 7 nucleotides agree with TRBD1. With the DNA end fitting TRBJ2-7 better, the J assignment may be wrong. This CDR3 has 12 residues. CDR1 is SNHLY, CDR2 FYNNEI, per germline.

J is TRBJ2-7 and V is TRBV3-1; TRBD2 is a possible D gene (5 bases). The CDR3 sequence is 15 residues long. Germline CDR1 and CDR2: LGHDT and YNNKEL (reference sequence). V was cut by 4 bases and J by 4 bases, with 17 bases left in between. The DNA of the CDR3 is TGTGCCAGCAGCCCCTCCGGGGAGAAGGTTTACGAGCAGTACTTC. It specifies CASSPSGEKVYEQYF.

This clonotype was found a few times. The chain combines TRBV6-1 with TRBJ2-7; weak D call: TRBD2 (6 bases). The CDR3 length is 14 residues. V was clipped by 7 bases and J by 1 base, with 14 bases between them. Germline V CDR1 and CDR2: MNHNS, SASEGT. The CDR3 sequence is CASNPGGSSYEQYF. The CDR3 DNA reads as TGTGCCAGCAACCCCGGGGGTTCGTCCTACGAGCAGTACTTC.

V usage is TRBV15 and J usage is TRBJ2-4; D might be TRBD2 (5 bases). V was trimmed by 0 bases and J by 13 bases, leaving 13 bases between them. Germline values: CDR1 LNHNV, CDR2 YYDKDF (reference sequence). The CDR3 has 13 residues. CDR3: CATSRDIMGEQYF. CDR3 coding DNA: TGTGCCACCAGCAGAGATATAATGGGAGAGCAGTACTTC.

The gene calls are TRBV29-1 and TRBJ1-1; no clear D. The CDR3 has 11 residues. The germline gives CDR1 SQVTM, CDR2 ANQGSEA. Trimming took off 5 bases at V and 1 base at J, with 5 bases between the two ends. CDR3 residues: CSVSKNTEAFF. CDR3 in DNA: TGCAGCGTTTCCAAGAACACTGAAGCTTTCTTT.

The chain links TRBV12-3 or TRBV12-4 to TRBJ2-1; 7 bases are a match to TRBD2. The V segment lost 5 bases and the J segment 9 bases; nucleotides outside the gene matches: 10. The CDR3 runs to 14 residues. The CDR3 spells CASSPRGVKTEQFF. In DNA form, the CDR3 reads TGTGCCAGCAGTCCCCGGGGGGTGAAGACTGAGCAGTTCTTC.

On this clonotype itself: One end of the junction does not line up with germline, which may come from a read error. The V call is TRBV20-1, the J call TRBJ2-1; tentatively, D is TRBD1 (5 bases). From germline, CDR1 is DFQATT and CDR2 SNEGSKA (reference sequence). This CDR3 has 12 amino acids. CDR3 loop: CRAIQGSGEQFF. The DNA for the CDR3 is TGCAGAGCTATTCAGGGTAGTGGTGAGCAGTTCTTC.

A few counts support this clonotype. The gene calls are TRBV20-1 and TRBJ2-5, with D tentatively TRBD1 (6 bases). There are 13 residues in the CDR3. V shed 6 bases and J shed 4 bases, with 15 bases lying between them. CDR1 is DFQATT and CDR2 is SNEGSKA in the germline V gene (reference sequence). The CDR3 region has the DNA TGCAGTGCGGCACAGGGATGGGGAGAGACCCAGTACTTC. Its translation is CSAAQGWGETQYF.

This clonotype has a handful of counts. CDR3 in DNA: TGTGCCAGCAGTGTCGACAGACCCCTCAATGAGCAGTTCTTC. The encoded protein is CASSVDRPLNEQFF. The chain links TRBV6-2 or TRBV6-3 to TRBJ2-1; tentatively, D is TRBD1 (5 bases). Trimming stripped 5 bases from V and 6 bases from J, with 14 bases between. Germline V gene data show CDR1 as MNHEY and CDR2 as SVGEGT. The CDR3 has 14 residues.

This clonotype was observed a few times. This sequence joins TRBV29-1 and TRBJ2-5; 10 nucleotides align to TRBD1. J was trimmed by 0 bases and V by 7 bases; bases with no gene match: 5. CDR1 and CDR2 from the germline V gene are SQVTM and ANQGSEA. The CDR3 is 14 amino acids. CDR3 DNA: TGCAGCGCCTGGACAGGGGGATACCAAGAGACCCAGTACTTC. Protein sequence: CSAWTGGYQETQYF.

The chain uses TRBV29-1 and TRBJ2-1; TRBD2 is a possible D gene (6 bases). V lost 0 bases and J lost 0, with 9 bases in between. The germline V gene has CDR1 SQVTM and CDR2 ANQGSEA. This CDR3 spans 15 amino acids. The CDR3 protein is CSVEDSGDSYNEQFF. The CDR3 nucleotides read TGCAGCGTTGAAGATTCGGGGGACTCCTACAATGAGCAGTTCTTC.

The chain has TRBV28 and TRBJ1-1; 7 bases match TRBD1. V shed 10 bases, J shed 10 bases, and the junction held 12 bases outside the gene matches. The CDR3 sequence is 12 residues long. Germline V gene lookup returns CDR1 MDHEN and CDR2 SYDVKM. CDR3 sequence: CATLSRGRVAFF. The CDR3, as DNA: TGTGCCACCCTGAGCAGGGGGAGAGTAGCTTTCTTT.

The chain carries TRBV5-1 and TRBJ2-1; 7 bases fit TRBD1. The junction had 12 bases not matched to a gene; V was cut back by 0 bases and J by 6 bases. The CDR3 is 17 residues long. Germline-derived CDR1 and CDR2 are SGHRS and YFSETQ. The CDR3 protein is CASSLDATGMVRNEQFF. The DNA for the CDR3 is TGCGCCAGCAGCTTGGACGCGACAGGGATGGTTCGCAATGAGCAGTTCTTC.

V and J are TRBV7-9 and TRBJ2-1, with D hard to call. Germline values: CDR1 SEHNR, CDR2 FQNEAQ (reference sequence). The CDR3 has 14 amino acids. Trimming took 4 bases from V and 7 from J, leaving 14 bases between them. Here the CDR3 DNA reads TGTGCCAGCAGCTGGGCCCCGGTGGGGAATGAGCAGTTCTTC. Translated: CASSWAPVGNEQFF.

The rearrangement links TRBV20-1 to TRBJ2-1, with D unclear. The V and J ends lost 3 bases and 9 bases respectively, with 9 bases between them. Germline loops: CDR1 DFQATT, CDR2 SNEGSKA (reference sequence). There are 11 residues in the CDR3. In DNA, the CDR3 is TGCAGTGCTAGGCAAACCGCTGAGCAGTTCTTC. Its protein is CSARQTAEQFF.

This clonotype was observed a few times. This chain joins TRBV29-1 and TRBJ1-1; weak D call: TRBD1 (5 bases). The CDR3 has 15 residues. Germline V CDR1 and CDR2: SQVTM, ANQGSEA. V gave up 6 bases and J gave up 0 bases, with 17 bases separating them. CDR3 DNA sequence: TGCAGCGTCCTAGGGGAGGAGGGCTTGAACACTGAAGCTTTCTTT. Encoded protein: CSVLGEEGLNTEAFF.

This chain uses TRBV4-3 with TRBJ1-3; possibly TRBD1 for D (5 bases). Per the germline V gene, CDR1 is LGHNA and CDR2 is YSLEER. The CDR3 runs to 18 residues. Trimming removed 0 bases from V and 0 bases from J, with 15 bases in between. In DNA, the CDR3 is TGCGCCAGCAGCCAAGATTGGGGCGGGAGAGGCTCTGGAAACACCATATATTTT. It specifies CASSQDWGGRGSGNTIYF.

The rearrangement uses TRBV5-1 and TRBJ2-7, with 9 bases matching TRBD2. TRBJ2-5 explains the end of the DNA better; the J call may be wrong. CDR1 and CDR2 (germline): SGHRS, YFSETQ. This CDR3 region has 18 residues. In nucleotides, the CDR3 is TGCGCCAGCAGCTTGCGGACCGATAGCGGGAGTCGAGGGGAGACCCAGTACTTC. This sequence encodes CASSLRTDSGSRGETQYF.

The chain links TRBV2 to TRBJ1-4; D not certain. With 11 bases removed from V and 7 bases from J, the gap between germline ends came to 14 bases. The CDR3 consists of 12 residues. Germline V lookup: CDR1 SNHLY, CDR2 FYNNEI. The DNA of the CDR3 is TGTGCCTCCCGGTGGGAGGGTGAAAAACTGTTTTTT. It translates to CASRWEGEKLFF.

The chain joins TRBV5-1 to TRBJ2-3; TRBD1 matches 7 bases. Trimming removed 2 bases from V and 4 bases from J; junction bases left unmatched: 4. This CDR3 is 14 amino acids long. Germline CDR1 and CDR2: SGHRS and YFSETQ. This CDR3 reads CASSFQTGADTQYF. DNA for the CDR3: TGCGCCAGCAGCTTCCAAACAGGGGCAGATACGCAGTATTTT.

This clonotype has a handful of counts. The chain links TRBV20-1 to TRBJ2-7; 10 bases map to TRBD2. V dropped 1 base and J dropped 3; count of bases not matched to a gene: 9. The CDR3 sequence is 16 residues long. Germline V CDR1 and CDR2: DFQATT, SNEGSKA (reference sequence). This CDR3 reads CSARVGESSGSYEQYF. For the CDR3, the DNA is TGCAGTGCTAGAGTAGGGGAGTCTAGCGGGAGCTACGAGCAGTACTTC.

In its sample, this clonotype was seen a few times. The chain carries TRBV4-1 and TRBJ1-1, with 8 bases identical to TRBD1. The CDR3 is 16 amino acids. J was trimmed by 5 bases and V by 2 bases; bases with no gene match: 10. Per the germline V gene, CDR1 is MGHRA and CDR2 is YSYEKL. DNA of the CDR3: TGCGCCAGCAGCCAACTGATGGGACAGGTAAATACTGAAGCTTTCTTT. It is translated as CASSQLMGQVNTEAFF.